This T cell receptor beta chain was observed in a study of vaccination and CD4 T cells after COVID-19 (dated 2022 in TCRdb). Regarding the complete study: Convalescent patients had a positive SARS-CoV-2 result on nasal swab PCR, and of these patients, fewer than ten had mild disease and one had severe disease. The convalescent cohort comprised six males and four females, including two Hispanic individuals, seven Caucasians, two Asians and one multiracial person. Participants got two doses of the Pfizer-BioNTech BNT162b2 vaccine (n=8) or two doses of the Moderna mRNA-1273 vaccine (n=2). Post-COVID blood samples from convalescent patients were collected a median of around 100 days after diagnosis, with a range of roughly 35 to 161 days. Post-vaccine blood samples were obtained a median of roughly 75 days after the second vaccine dose, with a range of roughly 13 to 250 days. For stimulating the cultures, overlapping spike peptide pools were used, derived from SARS-CoV-2 as well as from the common cold coronaviruses HCoV-NL63, HCoV-OC43 and HCoV-229E. Control cultures used a CEFX viral epitope pool as positive control, an HIV-1 Nef peptide pool as negative control, or no peptide. The spike-specific CD4+ TCR repertoire was compared before and after mRNA vaccination in over 9 COVID-19 convalescent patients and a handful of infection-naive healthy vaccine recipients. Study-level results and caveats: Among the post-vaccine SARS-CoV-2-reactive clones in convalescent patients, a median about 87% showed up only after vaccination, which suggests vaccine-specific priming. An increase in the median number of SARS-CoV-2-reactive clonotypes from approximately 20 after infection to 38 after vaccination was observed, but the change was not found to be significant. Only a relatively small number of convalescent patients were included in the study, and early timepoints following natural infection were not analyzed. Of the vaccine-specific clones found in convalescent patients, nearly all (304 of 307) were mono-reactive for SARS-CoV-2 spike instead of being cross-reactive with common cold coronaviruses.

Libraries were prepared through PCR. At the Johns Hopkins FTIC core, DNA from the cultured CD4+ T cells underwent TCR sequencing with the Oncomine TCR Beta short-read assay. Genomic DNA was extracted from the cultured CD4+ T cells with the QIAamp micro DNA kit. Oncomine TCR Beta libraries from cultured CD4+ T cells were pooled using unique dual indexes and sequenced on an Illumina iSeq 100. Per the source publication's procedure: Non-productive sequences were removed, and CDR3s that did not start with C, did not end with F or W, or were shorter than 7 amino acids were discarded. The MANAFEST web application was used to identify antigen-specific clonotypes by comparing peptide-stimulated wells against reference wells and other culture wells. Positive clones required FDR below 0.05, an odds ratio above 5, and productive frequency above 0.1% in at least two of three replicate wells. Clonotypes that were significantly expanded in both SARS-CoV-2 spike wells and at least one common cold coronavirus spike condition were defined as cross-reactive. Using R version 3.6.1, CDR3 homology was evaluated through Levenshtein distances (stringdist) along with unrooted phylogenetic trees (ape). TCRdb cleaned the public reads at Q25 with fastp, built clones with MiXCR and kept in-frame beta chains. Merged by CDR3 protein, the rows form single entries marked with the most common genes and DNA. In this record, the V and J calls reflect TCRdb's handling and not the investigators' own analysis. This sample gives 9,000 to 13,000 distinct CDR3 sequences in total; around 23% of them show up just once. The ten largest clonotypes hold less than 30% of the sample.

The sample's treatment or condition label, in plain terms: roughly 11-day PBMC culture with coronavirus spike peptide pools or control peptides (ViraFEST assay). The study used the ViraFEST assay, which expanded antigen-specific T cells with peptide pools and then identified expanded clonotypes by TCR sequencing. The convalescent patients' positive SARS-CoV-2 PCR tests were from March to December 2020, which was before the Alpha, Beta and Delta variants emerged in the United States. Each well held around 1.9 million PBMCs cultured with roughly 10 ug/ml peptide pools in IMDM containing around 5% human AB serum and about 10 IU/ml IL-2. Half of the culture medium was replaced with fresh IL-2-containing medium on days 3 and 7. After 10 days of culture, CD4+ T cells were isolated by negative selection with the EasySep CD4+ T cell isolation kit. PBMCs were separated from whole blood using Ficoll-Paque Plus gradient centrifugation and then either used fresh or cryopreserved at -140C. Each culture condition was generally run in triplicate wells.

As for this clonotype: The specificity of this receptor is unknown. Base qualities are not recorded, but no much larger clone differs from it by a single base.

At the junction V is shortened by 1 base and J by 6 bases, with 16 bases in between. The germline V gene (reference sequence) specifies DFQATT as CDR1 and SNEGSKA as CDR2. The CDR3 contains 15 residues, cysteine and phenylalanine counted. The retained sequence is limited to the CDR3, 45 bases, with the frame set at the first base. Sequencing used CD4+ T cells from blood, cultured in vitro, obtained after SARS-CoV-2 vaccination. This receptor was obtained from a human donor who had recovered from COVID-19. The chain links TRBV20-1 with TRBJ2-1, with the D call perhaps TRBD1 or TRBD2, as 6 bases match in each case. The DNA sequence reads TGCAGTGCTAGAGCAAGAGAACAGGGAGGCAATGAGCAGTTCTTC. Its protein product is CSARAREQGGNEQFF.